The entry that follows covers one TCR beta chain sequence. Its antigen is not identified. The sample is drawn from a study of cytomegalovirus exposure and HLA in healthy donors. The wider study: Some 85 million unique TCRs, all from HLA-typed donors, were included in an early release of the data.

Amplification used 60 Vbeta primers and 13 Jbeta primers. Data came from immunoSEQ multiplex PCR; TCRdb stores just in-frame clones and leaves some out. This table holds fewer than 150,000 clones, about 80% found once. Study-wide points: While the bulk of TCR sequences proved rare, some public TCRs turned up in many donors. Later, an analysis showed that TCR beta chains associated with HLA were more clonally expanded than others that were equally common. The authors later found TCR association rates varying by HLA locus, with DRB1 most and HLA-C fewest.

V was trimmed by 2 bases and J by 2 bases, leaving 9 bases between them. This CDR3 has 15 amino acids. CDR1 is SGHAT and CDR2 is FQNNGV in the germline V gene. The rearrangement uses TRBV11-2 and TRBJ2-2; tentatively, D is TRBD1 (6 bases). The specimen sequenced was PBMCs. This sequence was found in a man in his forties in good health and CMV-seropositive. The CDR3 sequence is CASSLFRGNTGELFF. CDR3 coding DNA: TGTGCCAGCAGCTTATTCAGGGGTAACACCGGGGAGCTGTTTTTT.